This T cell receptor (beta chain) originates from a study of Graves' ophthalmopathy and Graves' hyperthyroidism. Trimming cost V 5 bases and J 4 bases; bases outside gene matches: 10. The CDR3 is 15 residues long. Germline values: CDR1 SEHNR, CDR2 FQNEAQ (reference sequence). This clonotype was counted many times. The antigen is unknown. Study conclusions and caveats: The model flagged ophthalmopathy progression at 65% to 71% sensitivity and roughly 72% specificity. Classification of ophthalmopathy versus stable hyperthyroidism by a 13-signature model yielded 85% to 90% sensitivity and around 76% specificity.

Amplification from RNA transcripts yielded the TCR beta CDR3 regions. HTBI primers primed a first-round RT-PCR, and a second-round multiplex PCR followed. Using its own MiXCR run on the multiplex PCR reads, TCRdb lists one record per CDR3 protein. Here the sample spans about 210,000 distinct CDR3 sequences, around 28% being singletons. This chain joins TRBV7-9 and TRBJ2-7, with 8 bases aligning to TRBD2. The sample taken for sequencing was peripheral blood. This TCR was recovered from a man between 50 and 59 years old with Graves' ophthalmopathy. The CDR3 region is CASSPVGSGNYEQYF. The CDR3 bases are TGTGCCAGCAGCCCAGTCGGTAGCGGGAATTACGAGCAGTACTTC.